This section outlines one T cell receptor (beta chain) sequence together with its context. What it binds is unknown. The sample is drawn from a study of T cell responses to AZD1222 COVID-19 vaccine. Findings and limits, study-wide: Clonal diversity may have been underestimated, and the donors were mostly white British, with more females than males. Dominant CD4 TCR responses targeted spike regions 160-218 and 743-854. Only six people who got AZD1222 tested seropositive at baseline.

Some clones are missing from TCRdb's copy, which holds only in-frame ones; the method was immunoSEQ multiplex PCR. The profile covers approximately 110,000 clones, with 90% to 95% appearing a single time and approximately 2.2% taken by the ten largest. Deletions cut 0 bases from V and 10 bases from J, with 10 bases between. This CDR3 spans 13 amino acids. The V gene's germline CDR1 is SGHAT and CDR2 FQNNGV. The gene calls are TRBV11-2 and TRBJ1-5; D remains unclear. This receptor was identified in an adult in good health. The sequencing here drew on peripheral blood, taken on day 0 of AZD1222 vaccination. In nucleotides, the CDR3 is TGTGCCAGCAGCTTAGATCTTGGGAGACCCCAGCATTTT. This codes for CASSLDLGRPQHF.